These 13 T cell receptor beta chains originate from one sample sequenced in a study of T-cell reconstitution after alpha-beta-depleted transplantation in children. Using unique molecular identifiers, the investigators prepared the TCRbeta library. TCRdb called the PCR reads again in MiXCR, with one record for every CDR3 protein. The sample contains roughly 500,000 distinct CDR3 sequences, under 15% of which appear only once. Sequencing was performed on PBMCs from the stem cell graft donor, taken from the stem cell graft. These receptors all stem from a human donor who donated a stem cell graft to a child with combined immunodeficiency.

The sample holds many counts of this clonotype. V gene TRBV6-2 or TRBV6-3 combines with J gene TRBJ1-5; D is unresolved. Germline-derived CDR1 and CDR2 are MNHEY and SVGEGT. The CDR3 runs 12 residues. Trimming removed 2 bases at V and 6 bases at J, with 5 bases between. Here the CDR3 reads CASSYVGQPQHF. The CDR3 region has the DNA TGTGCCAGCAGTTACGTTGGTCAGCCCCAGCATTTT.

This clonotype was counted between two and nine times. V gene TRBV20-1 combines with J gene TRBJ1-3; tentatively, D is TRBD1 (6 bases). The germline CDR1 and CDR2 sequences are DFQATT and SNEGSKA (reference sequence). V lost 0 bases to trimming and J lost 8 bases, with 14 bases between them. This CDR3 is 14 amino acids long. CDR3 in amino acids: CSARDHGGTDTIYF. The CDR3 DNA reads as TGCAGTGCTAGAGATCACGGGGGCACAGACACCATATATTTT.

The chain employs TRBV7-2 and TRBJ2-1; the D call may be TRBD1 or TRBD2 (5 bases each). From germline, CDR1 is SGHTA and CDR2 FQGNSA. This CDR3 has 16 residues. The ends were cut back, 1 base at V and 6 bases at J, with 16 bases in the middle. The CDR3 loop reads CASSLGPIWDANEQFF. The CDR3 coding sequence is TGTGCCAGCAGCTTAGGCCCCATTTGGGACGCCAATGAGCAGTTCTTC.

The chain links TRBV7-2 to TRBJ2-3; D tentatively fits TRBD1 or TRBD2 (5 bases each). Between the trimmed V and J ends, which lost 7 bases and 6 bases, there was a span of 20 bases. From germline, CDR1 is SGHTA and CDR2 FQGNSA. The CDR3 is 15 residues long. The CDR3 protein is CASNPSPGLSDTQYF. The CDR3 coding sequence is TGTGCCAGCAACCCCTCCCCGGGGCTCTCTGATACGCAGTATTTT.

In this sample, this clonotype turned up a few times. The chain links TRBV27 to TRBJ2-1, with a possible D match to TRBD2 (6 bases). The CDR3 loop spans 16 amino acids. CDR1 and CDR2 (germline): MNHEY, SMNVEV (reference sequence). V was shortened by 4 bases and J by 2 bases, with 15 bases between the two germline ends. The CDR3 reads CASSSTRGMTYNEQFF. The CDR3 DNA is TGTGCCAGCAGTTCCACTCGGGGGATGACCTACAATGAGCAGTTCTTC.

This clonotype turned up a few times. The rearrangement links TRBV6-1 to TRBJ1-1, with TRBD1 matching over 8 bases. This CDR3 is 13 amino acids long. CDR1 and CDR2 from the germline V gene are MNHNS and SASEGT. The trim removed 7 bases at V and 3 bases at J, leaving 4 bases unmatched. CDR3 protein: CASTRTGHTEAFF. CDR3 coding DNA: TGTGCCAGCACCAGGACAGGGCACACTGAAGCTTTCTTT.

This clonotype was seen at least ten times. The CDR3 sequence is CAISEGGDTQYF. The CDR3 nucleotides are TGTGCCATCAGTGAAGGAGGAGATACGCAGTATTTT. The chain combines TRBV10-3 with TRBJ2-3; D perhaps matches TRBD2 (5 bases). This CDR3 is built from 12 residues. V gave up 3 bases and J gave up 5 bases, with 6 bases separating them. Germline V gives CDR1 ENHRY, CDR2 SYGVKD.

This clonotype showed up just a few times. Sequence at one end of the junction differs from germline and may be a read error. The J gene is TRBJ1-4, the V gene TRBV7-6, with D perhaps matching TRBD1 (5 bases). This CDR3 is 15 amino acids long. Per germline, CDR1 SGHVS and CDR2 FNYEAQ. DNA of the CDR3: TGTGCCAGCAGCTTAGAGAAGGGGTCTAAGGAAAAACTGTTTTTT. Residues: CASSLEKGSKEKLFF.

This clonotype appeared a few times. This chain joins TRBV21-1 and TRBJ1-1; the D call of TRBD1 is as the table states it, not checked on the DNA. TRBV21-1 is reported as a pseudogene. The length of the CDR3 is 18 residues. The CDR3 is CASSNRRAPGALNTEAFF. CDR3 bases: TGTGCCAGCAGCAACCGCCGCGCTCCGGGGGCCCTGAACACTGAAGCTTTCTTT.

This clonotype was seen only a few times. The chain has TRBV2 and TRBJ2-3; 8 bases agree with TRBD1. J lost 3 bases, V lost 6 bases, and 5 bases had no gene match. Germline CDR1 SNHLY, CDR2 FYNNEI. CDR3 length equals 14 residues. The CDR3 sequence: CASRDRGGTDTQYF. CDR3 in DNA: TGTGCCAGCAGAGACAGGGGTGGAACAGATACGCAGTATTTT.

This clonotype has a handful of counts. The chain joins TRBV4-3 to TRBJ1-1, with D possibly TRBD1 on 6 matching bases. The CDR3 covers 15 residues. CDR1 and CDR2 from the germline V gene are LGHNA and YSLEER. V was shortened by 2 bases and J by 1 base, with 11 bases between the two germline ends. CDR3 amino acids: CASSQKTGKNTEAFF. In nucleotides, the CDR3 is TGCGCCAGCAGCCAAAAGACAGGAAAGAACACTGAAGCTTTCTTT.

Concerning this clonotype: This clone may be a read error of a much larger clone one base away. The CDR3 loop reads CSAPQLVNVQFF. DNA of the CDR3: TGCAGTGCTCCTCAACTAGTGAATGTGCAGTTCTTC. This chain connects TRBV20-1 to TRBJ2-1; D might be TRBD2 (5 bases). The CDR3 is 12 residues long. Germline-derived CDR1 and CDR2 are DFQATT and SNEGSKA (reference sequence).

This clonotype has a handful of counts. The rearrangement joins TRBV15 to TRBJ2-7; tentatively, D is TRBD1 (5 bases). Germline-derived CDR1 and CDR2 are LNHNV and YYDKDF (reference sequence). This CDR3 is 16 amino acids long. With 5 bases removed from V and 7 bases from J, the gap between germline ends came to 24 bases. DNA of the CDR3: TGTGCCACCAGCCCCCGTCTCGGAAGGGGCTTCGGTGAGCAGTACTTC. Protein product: CATSPRLGRGFGEQYF.